This T cell receptor (beta chain) was sequenced during a study of radiation and T cells in renal cell carcinoma. Method: immunoSEQ multiplex PCR; TCRdb's copy keeps in-frame clones and lacks some. Among roughly 23,000 clones listed, 40% to 55% were seen once. V lost 0 bases and J 3 bases, leaving 18 bases between the germline ends. This CDR3 has 17 amino acids. CDR1 and CDR2 (germline): MGHRA, YSYEKL. Sample treatment: 15 Gy SBRT to primary tumor, nephrectomy 4 weeks later. Here the sequenced sample was tumor tissue, taken from a patient whose treatment included radiotherapy and nephrectomy. The clonotype originates from a woman aged 50 to 60 with renal cell carcinoma. The V and J genes are TRBV4-1 and TRBJ2-7; D may be TRBD2 (5 bases). The CDR3 sequence: CASSQDQERLLIYEQYF. The CDR3 nucleotides are TGCGCCAGCAGCCAAGATCAGGAGCGGCTGTTGATCTACGAGCAGTACTTC.